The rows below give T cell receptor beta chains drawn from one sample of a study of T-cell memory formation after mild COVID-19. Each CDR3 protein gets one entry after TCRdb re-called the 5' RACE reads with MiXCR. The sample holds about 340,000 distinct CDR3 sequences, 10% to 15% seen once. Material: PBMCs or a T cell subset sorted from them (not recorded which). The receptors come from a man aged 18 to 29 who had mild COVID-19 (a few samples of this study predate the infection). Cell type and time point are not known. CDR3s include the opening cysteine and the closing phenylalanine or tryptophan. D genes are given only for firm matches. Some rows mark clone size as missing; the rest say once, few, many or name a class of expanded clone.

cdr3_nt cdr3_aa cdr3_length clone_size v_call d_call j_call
TGCGCCAGCAGCCAAGGACAGTACCAGAACACTGAAGCTTTCTTT CASSQGQYQNTEAFF 15 . TRBV4-3 . TRBJ1-1
TGCAGTGCTTTGAGGGGGCCCACTGGGGCCAACGTCCTGACTTTC CSALRGPTGANVLTF 15 many TRBV20-1 TRBD1 TRBJ2-6
TGCAGTGCTAGAGGGGAGGGGGCCAGTGAAAAACTGTTTTTT CSARGEGASEKLFF 14 few TRBV20-1 TRBD1 TRBJ1-4
TGTGCCTGGAGTGTGGACAGCAATAATTCACCCCTCCACTTT CAWSVDSNNSPLHF 14 . TRBV30 . TRBJ1-6
TGTGCCAGCAGGGAAGCAGGCGAGCATGAGCAGTTCTTC CASREAGEHEQFF 13 once TRBV12-3/TRBV12-4 . TRBJ2-1
TGCGCCAGCAGCCACCCCTTAGGTGGCAGGGACCCTGAAGGCTACACCTTC CASSHPLGGRDPEGYTF 17 few TRBV4-1 . TRBJ1-2
TGCAGCTCAATATCTGGGGCCAACGTCCTGACTTTC CSSISGANVLTF 12 . TRBV29-1 . TRBJ2-6
TGCAGCGTTGAGGCCGGGGGAGAGACCCAGTACTTC CSVEAGGETQYF 12 . TRBV29-1 . TRBJ2-5
TGTGCCAGCAGAAATCGGACAGGGTGGCAGCGGCAGCCCCAGCATTTT CASRNRTGWQRQPQHF 16 few TRBV6-2/TRBV6-3 TRBD1 TRBJ1-5
TGCAGCGTTGTGGGGGGGCATACCTACGAGCAGTACTTC CSVVGGHTYEQYF 13 many TRBV29-1 . TRBJ2-7
TGTGCCAGCAGTCCCGTCACGGCTCAAGAGACCCAGTACTTC CASSPVTAQETQYF 14 . TRBV12-3/TRBV12-4 . TRBJ2-5
TGTGCCAGCACTCGGACAGGCGATCAGCCCCAGCATTTT CASTRTGDQPQHF 13 many TRBV12-3/TRBV12-4 TRBD1 TRBJ1-5
TGTGCCAGCAGTTTAACAGGGTACCCACAATTTGAGCAGTTCTTC CASSLTGYPQFEQFF 15 few TRBV27 . TRBJ2-1
TGCGCCAGCAGCCACAGTAGACAGGGAGGCACTGAAGCTTTCTTT CASSHSRQGGTEAFF 15 many TRBV4-1 TRBD1 TRBJ1-1
TGTGCCAGCACACTAGCGGGGGGCTACAATGAGCAGTTCTTC CASTLAGGYNEQFF 14 few TRBV6-2/TRBV6-3 TRBD2 TRBJ2-1
TGTGCCAGCAGCCAAGGACAGGGGGCCTTATACAATGAGCAGTTCTTC CASSQGQGALYNEQFF 16 . TRBV14 TRBD1 TRBJ2-1
TGTGCCAGCAGGACAGGGTCCTACGAGCAGTACTTC CASRTGSYEQYF 12 few TRBV6-2/TRBV6-3 TRBD1 TRBJ2-7
TGTGCCACCAGTGACCCCGGCAGGGGGGGGACTGAAGCTTTCTTT CATSDPGRGGTEAFF 15 . TRBV24-1 TRBD1 TRBJ1-1
TGTGCCAGCAGTGGACCGGGGAATTCACCCCTCCACTTT CASSGPGNSPLHF 13 . TRBV6-2/TRBV6-3 . TRBJ1-6
TGCGCCAGCAGTGAGACAGGAGAATTGTACTATGGCTACACCTTC CASSETGELYYGYTF 15 few TRBV5-1 . TRBJ1-2
TGTGCCAGCAGCCCCCGGCAGGGCCTTTTCCGGGAGCTGTTTTTT CASSPRQGLFRELFF 15 few TRBV7-2 . TRBJ2-2
TGTGCCAGCAGGGCGGGACCCGAAGCTTTCTTT CASRAGPEAFF 11 few TRBV6-2/TRBV6-3 . TRBJ1-1
TGTGCCAGCAGTCGGCTGGGCCCAGGGGCCCACGGAGATACGCAGTATTTT CASSRLGPGAHGDTQYF 17 . TRBV2 . TRBJ2-3
TGTGCCAGCAGTTGGGGACTACGCGGGGAAGAGACCCAGTACTTC CASSWGLRGEETQYF 15 few TRBV12-3/TRBV12-4 TRBD2 TRBJ2-5
TGTGCCAGCAAGAGGGTTCGCGAGCAGTACTTC CASKRVREQYF 11 few TRBV6-2/TRBV6-3 . TRBJ2-7
TGCAGTGCCCGAGCGGGGGACGGGACCCAGTACTTC CSARAGDGTQYF 12 . TRBV20-1 TRBD2 TRBJ2-5
TGCGCCAGCAGCACTGGACTAGCGGGGGAAGTGGAGACCCAGTACTTC CASSTGLAGEVETQYF 16 . TRBV5-1 TRBD2 TRBJ2-5
TGCGCCAGCAGCCAAGATCGGGAGGAAAAACTGTTTTTT CASSQDREEKLFF 13 few TRBV4-1 . TRBJ1-4
TGCAGTGCTAGAGTAAGGGGTCCCCGAGAGACCCAGTACTTC CSARVRGPRETQYF 14 . TRBV20-1 . TRBJ2-5
TGTGCCAGCTCACCTTTAGTACAGGGGTCTGAAGCTTTCTTT CASSPLVQGSEAFF 14 . TRBV18 TRBD1 TRBJ1-1
TGTGCCAGCAGCACCGCCTATAGTGGGAGGTACGAGCAGTACTTC CASSTAYSGRYEQYF 15 few TRBV12-3/TRBV12-4 . TRBJ2-7
TGTGCCAGCAGCTTAGGTCCGGGGGACATTCAGTACTTC CASSLGPGDIQYF 13 few TRBV7-9 . TRBJ2-4
TGTGCCAGCAGCTTAGACCTACAGGTCCCAGAGACCCAGTACTTC CASSLDLQVPETQYF 15 . TRBV11-2 . TRBJ2-5
TGTGCCAGCCTTGACCTTGGCACTGAAGCTTTCTTT CASLDLGTEAFF 12 . TRBV2 . TRBJ1-1
TGTGCCAGCAGCGTAGGAATTGTGGGGGAGCTGTTTTTT CASSVGIVGELFF 13 . TRBV9 . TRBJ2-2
TGTGCCAGCAGTATCCAGGGGGCAGTCTACGAGCAGTACTTC CASSIQGAVYEQYF 14 few TRBV6-6 TRBD1 TRBJ2-7
TGTGCCAGCAGCTTAGTGGTAGGGGAATGGGAGACCCAGTACTTC CASSLVVGEWETQYF 15 . TRBV7-2 . TRBJ2-5